Listed below are T cell receptor beta chains from one sample, sequenced in a study of T cell repertoires in cytomegalovirus infection. Each CDR3 protein gets one entry after TCRdb re-called the reads with MiXCR. The sample has 750,000 to 950,000 distinct CDR3 sequences, about 29% seen once. These receptors are not linked to any known antigen. This material consisted of cultured CD8+ T cells from PBMCs, taken from culture after CMV antigen stimulation. These receptor sequences come from a human donor in good health (CMV status not recorded). Some clones in this sample may be carry-over from other donors' samples. The CDR3 runs from the conserved cysteine through the conserved F or W. D genes are given only for firm matches. Clone size, where shown, is once, few, many, or a class for clones that have expanded.

clone_size d_call j_call v_call cdr3_nt cdr3_aa
many NA TRBJ1-1 TRBV7-8 TGTGCCGTGGGGCGAGGGGTATTGAACACTGAAGCTTTCTTT CAVGRGVLNTEAFF
once TRBD2 TRBJ2-1 TRBV19 TGTGCCAGTAGTATAGCTAGCGGGGCAAACAATGAGCAGTTCTTC CASSIASGANNEQFF
NA NA TRBJ2-5 TRBV4-1 TGCGCCAGCAGCCCCCAGGCGGGCCAAGAGACCCAGTACTTC CASSPQAGQETQYF
NA NA TRBJ1-5 TRBV6-1 TGTGCCAGCAGTGAGAGGGGCAGCGGTCAGCCCCAGCATTTT CASSERGSGQPQHF
few NA TRBJ1-1 TRBV27 TGTGCCAGCAGTTTAAGGAAGTGGACGGAGATGAACACTGAAGCTTTCTTT CASSLRKWTEMNTEAFF
NA NA TRBJ2-1 TRBV9 TGTGCCAGCAGCCATACAGGGAGAACCTACAATGAGCAGTTCTTC CASSHTGRTYNEQFF
NA NA TRBJ2-1 TRBV7-6 TGTGCTAGCAGCTCCGATTGGGGGGACAATGAGCAGTTCTTC CASSSDWGDNEQFF
NA TRBD1 TRBJ1-1 TRBV6-1 TGTGCCAGCAGTTACAGGGGGCGAGAGGCTGAAGCTTTCTTT CASSYRGREAEAFF
few TRBD2 TRBJ2-1 TRBV25-1 TGTGCCAGCAAGGGAGGAGCGGGGGACAATGAGCAGTTCTTC CASKGGAGDNEQFF
NA TRBD1 TRBJ2-1 TRBV12-5 TGTGCTAGTGGTTTGGCCGGACAGGCTTTCTCCCCTGAGCAGTTCTTC CASGLAGQAFSPEQFF
NA NA TRBJ2-1 TRBV10-2 TGCGCCAGCCTGATGGACGGAGACAATGAGCAGTTCTTC CASLMDGDNEQFF
NA NA TRBJ1-5 TRBV7-9 TGTGCCAGCAGCCCAGGTTTGGCTGGGGACGGCAATCAGCCCCAGCATTTT CASSPGLAGDGNQPQHF
few NA TRBJ2-2 TRBV12-3/TRBV12-4 TGTGCCAGCAGTTTCTCAGGGTTCGGGGAGCTGTTTTTT CASSFSGFGELFF
NA TRBD1 TRBJ1-4 TRBV9 TGCGCCAGCAGCGTGGGACAGGGAAATGAAAAACTGTTTTTT CASSVGQGNEKLFF
few NA TRBJ1-6 TRBV28 TGTGCCAGCAGTCGCCCCCGGGGCCCGGCTAGGGATTCACCCCTCCACTTT CASSRPRGPARDSPLHF
NA NA TRBJ1-1 TRBV14 TGTGCCAGCAGCCCCTATCTTACAGTGAACACTGAAGCTTTCTTT CASSPYLTVNTEAFF
few NA TRBJ2-5 TRBV7-2 TGTGCCAGCAGCTCGAACCAAGGGGAGACCCAGTACTTC CASSSNQGETQYF
many TRBD1 TRBJ1-2 TRBV7-8 TGTGCCAGCAGCTTCTGGGGGACAGCTACCTATGGCTACACCTTC CASSFWGTATYGYTF
NA NA TRBJ1-3 TRBV28 TGTGCCAGCAGTTTACTTTTTCAGGAGGCCTCTGGAAACACCATATATTTT CASSLLFQEASGNTIYF
NA TRBD1 TRBJ1-2 TRBV25-1 TGTGCCACTAAAGGGACAGTTTACGGCTACACCTTC CATKGTVYGYTF
many NA TRBJ2-3 TRBV12-5 TGTGCTAGTGGTTCCAAGACCGTGCTGCAAAGCACAGATACGCAGTATTTT CASGSKTVLQSTDTQYF
few NA TRBJ1-1 TRBV12-5 TGTGCTAGTGGTTTCGGTACACAGGGCCTGGAAACTGAAGCTTTCTTT CASGFGTQGLETEAFF
many NA TRBJ2-4 TRBV7-2 TGTGCCAGCAGCCCTCGTGTAGGGCTAGCCAAAAACATTCAGTACTTC CASSPRVGLAKNIQYF
many NA TRBJ1-4 TRBV7-2 TGTGCCAGCAGGGTTAGCCGGGACTCGGTCGGGGAACTGTTTTTT CASRVSRDSVGELFF
few TRBD2 TRBJ2-2 TRBV7-9 TGTGCCAGCAGCTTACTGGTAGCGGGGACCGGGGAGCTGTTTTTT CASSLLVAGTGELFF
NA NA TRBJ1-1 TRBV6-5 TGTGCCATCTCACAGGAGAACACTGAAGCTTTCTTT CAISQENTEAFF
many TRBD2 TRBJ2-7 TRBV6-1 TGTGCCAGCAGTGAACGACTAGCGGGGGGCGAGCAGTACTTC CASSERLAGGEQYF
NA TRBD1 TRBJ2-1 TRBV20-1 TGCAGTGCTAGACCGTTCACAATACAGGGGGAAAGAACCTACAATGAGCAGTTCTTC CSARPFTIQGERTYNEQFF
NA NA TRBJ2-4 TRBV6-5 TGTGCCAGCAGTTACCGTCAGGGGAAAAACATTCAGTACTTC CASSYRQGKNIQYF
NA NA TRBJ2-5 TRBV19 TGTGCCAGTAGTCCGAGGTTTCGAGAGACCCAGTACTTC CASSPRFRETQYF
few NA TRBJ2-7 TRBV6-1 TGTGCCACCCCGGGACGGGGGCAATACTCCTACGAGCAGTACTTC CATPGRGQYSYEQYF
few TRBD2 TRBJ2-5 TRBV6-2/TRBV6-3 TGTGCCAGCAGTTCTCCGGGACTAGCGGGGTTCACCCAAGAGACCCAGTACTTC CASSSPGLAGFTQETQYF